Listed below are T cell receptor beta chains from one sample, sequenced in a study of OX40 agonist ivuxolimab in advanced cancers. Only in-frame clones appear in the TCRdb table, and some are missing; sequencing was by immunoSEQ multiplex PCR. The top ten hold 6.6% of the sample, which has more than 75,000 clones, under 90% seen once. Here the sequenced sample was CD4+ or CD8+ T cells sorted from blood, taken in a trial of the OX40 agonist ivuxolimab. All receptors come from an adult with an advanced solid tumor such as melanoma, head and neck, liver or kidney cancer. Both conserved end residues are trimmed from each CDR3.

V gene	J gene	CDR3 protein
TRBV5-5	TRBJ2-3	ASSLNGGATDTQY
TRBV5-6	TRBJ2-3	ASSVPGGPTQY
TRBV4-3	TRBJ1-1	ASSQGEAVPLAEAF
TRBV18	TRBJ2-7	ASSPYGTAYEQY
TRBV4-1	TRBJ2-2	ASSVGGSIGELF
TRBV28	TRBJ1-2	ASRGTGEHYGYT
TRBV11-2	TRBJ2-3	ASSSTDTQY
TRBV11-2	TRBJ2-7	ASSLDMRDEQY
TRBV10-1	TRBJ1-5	ASSAGTSGLSNQPQH
TRBV27	TRBJ2-5	ASSSGLAGRETQY
TRBV2	TRBJ2-7	ASSDNPSGTSYEQY
TRBV2	TRBJ1-4	ASSTRLAEKLF
TRBV6-4	TRBJ2-2	ASGIGPNTGELF